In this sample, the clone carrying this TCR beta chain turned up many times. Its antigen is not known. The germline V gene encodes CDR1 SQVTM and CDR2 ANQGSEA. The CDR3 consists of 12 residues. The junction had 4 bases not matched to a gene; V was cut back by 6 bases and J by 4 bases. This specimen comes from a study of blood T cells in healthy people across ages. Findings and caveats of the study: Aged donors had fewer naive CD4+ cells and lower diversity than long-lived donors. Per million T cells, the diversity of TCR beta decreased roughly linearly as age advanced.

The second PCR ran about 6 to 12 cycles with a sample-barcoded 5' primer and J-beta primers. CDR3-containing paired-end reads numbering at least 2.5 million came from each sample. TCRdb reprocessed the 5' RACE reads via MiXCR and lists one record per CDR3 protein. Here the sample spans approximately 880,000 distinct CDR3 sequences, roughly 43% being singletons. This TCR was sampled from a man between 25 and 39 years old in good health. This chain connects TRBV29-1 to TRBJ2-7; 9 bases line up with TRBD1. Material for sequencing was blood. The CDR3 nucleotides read TGCAGCGTCCGAGGACAGGGGTACGAGCAGTACTTC. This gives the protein CSVRGQGYEQYF.